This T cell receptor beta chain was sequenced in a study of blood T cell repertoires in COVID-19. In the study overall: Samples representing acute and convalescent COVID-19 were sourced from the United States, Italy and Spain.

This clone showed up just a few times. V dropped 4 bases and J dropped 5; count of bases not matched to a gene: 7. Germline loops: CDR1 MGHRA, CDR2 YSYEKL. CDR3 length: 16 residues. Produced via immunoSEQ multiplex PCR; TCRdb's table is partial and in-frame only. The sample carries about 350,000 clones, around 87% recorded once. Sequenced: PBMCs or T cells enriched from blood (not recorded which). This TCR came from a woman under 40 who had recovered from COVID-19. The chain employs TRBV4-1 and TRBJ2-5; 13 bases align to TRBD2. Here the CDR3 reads CASSRTSGGAGETQYF. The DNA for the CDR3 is TGCGCCAGCAGCCGAACTAGCGGGGGGGCCGGGGAGACCCAGTACTTC.